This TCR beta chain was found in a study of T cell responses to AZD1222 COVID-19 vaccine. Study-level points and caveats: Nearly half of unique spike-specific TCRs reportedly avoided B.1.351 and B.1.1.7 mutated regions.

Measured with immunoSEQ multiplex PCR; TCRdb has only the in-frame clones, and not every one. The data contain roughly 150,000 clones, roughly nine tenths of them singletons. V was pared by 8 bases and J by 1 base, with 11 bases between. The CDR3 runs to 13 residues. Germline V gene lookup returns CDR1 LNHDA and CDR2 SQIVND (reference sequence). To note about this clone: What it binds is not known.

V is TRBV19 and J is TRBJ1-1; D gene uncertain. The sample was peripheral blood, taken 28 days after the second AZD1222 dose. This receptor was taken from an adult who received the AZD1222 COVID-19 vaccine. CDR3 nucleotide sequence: TGTGCCAGTCTTAGCACACGGAACACTGAAGCTTTCTTT. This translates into CASLSTRNTEAFF.